The 4 T cell receptor beta chains below were found in one sample sequenced in a study of CD8+ T cells in alopecia areata. Noted treatment: oral pan-JAK inhibitor, 5-10 mg twice daily. The authors extracted RNA and reverse transcribed it into cDNA as the sequencing template. Some clones are missing from TCRdb's copy, which holds only in-frame ones; the method was immunoSEQ multiplex PCR. The sample shows about 180,000 clones, approximately 55% of them seen only once. The sequencing used CD8+ T cells sorted from blood, collected at week 24, from a patient treated with tofacitinib. These receptors were obtained from a human donor with alopecia areata.

The chain joins TRBV9 to TRBJ1-1; D uncertain. This CDR3 contains 13 residues. CDR1 SGDLS and CDR2 YYNGEE come from the germline V gene. V gave up 0 bases and J gave up 4 bases, with 7 bases separating them. CDR3 loop: CASSVAVSTEAFF. CDR3 in DNA: TGTGCCAGCAGCGTAGCAGTTAGCACTGAAGCTTTCTTT.

The CDR3 nucleotides read TGTGCCAGCAGTCTAGGACAGGGCCTCACTGGTCAGCCCCAGCATTTT. Its translation is CASSLGQGLTGQPQHF. The genes are TRBV27 and TRBJ1-5, with TRBD1 identical over 8 bases. Germline lookup yields CDR1 MNHEY and CDR2 SMNVEV (reference sequence). V trimming: 5 bases; J trimming: 6 bases; junction bases outside the gene matches: 12. CDR3 length equals 16 residues.

This clone showed up just a few times. The rearrangement joins TRBV27 to TRBJ1-5; no firm D call. CDR1 is MNHEY, CDR2 SMNVEV, per germline (reference sequence). The CDR3 has 14 amino acids. Trimming left V 2 bases short and J 4 bases short, with 9 bases between. The CDR3: CASSLDGQNQPQHF. Here the CDR3 DNA reads TGTGCCAGCAGTTTAGACGGTCAAAATCAGCCCCAGCATTTT.

The table lists this clone with a few counts. The chain links TRBV2 to TRBJ2-3; 10 positions agree with TRBD1. CDR3 length: 15 residues. Germline V CDR1 and CDR2: SNHLY, FYNNEI. The junction had 9 bases not matched to a gene; V was cut back by 6 bases and J by 6 bases. The CDR3 nucleotides read TGTGCCAGCAGGAAGACAGGGGGCATTCGGGATACGCAGTATTTT. It specifies CASRKTGGIRDTQYF.